The entry below describes one T cell receptor (beta chain). The target of this receptor is not known. Base qualities are not provided; no much larger clone lies one nucleotide away. The donors were 40 or so Caucasian individuals from Russia, aged 6 to 90 years, who were systemically healthy. Each donor gave ten milliliters of peripheral blood, collected into EDTA-treated Vacutainer tubes. Ficoll-Paque density-gradient centrifugation was used to isolate PBMCs, with at least 6.5 million per sample. Total RNA was extracted from PBMCs with Trizol reagent, with at least 5.5 micrograms obtained per sample. For every donor, flow cytometry on a PBMC aliquot measured the percentage of naive CD45RAhigh/CD27high T cells. Based on the germline V gene (reference sequence), the CDR1 and CDR2 sequences are DFQATT and SNEGSKA. Reading from cysteine to phenylalanine, the CDR3 counts 16 amino acids. The only DNA kept is the CDR3, 48 bases in frame from the first base.

The library was generated by 5' RACE. TCRdb lists the instrument as Illumina HiSeq 2500. A second PCR of roughly 6 to 11 cycles was run with a J-beta primer mix and a sample-barcoded 5' primer. A unique molecular identifier was introduced onto each TCR beta cDNA molecule by a template-switch 5' adaptor carrying 12 random nucleotides. At least 3 million CDR3-containing paired-end reads were obtained from each sample. All of the RNA was converted into first-strand cDNA using the Mint cDNA synthesis kit, with a TRBC-specific oligonucleotide serving as the primer. Following uracil-DNA glycosylase treatment, all cDNA underwent a first 18-cycle PCR with the universal primers M1SS and BC2_uni_R. The paper's processing steps were these. For normalization, 1 million high-quality reads were randomly selected from each sample, with every read carrying a distinct molecular identifier. Instead of being binned into consensus sequences, reads that shared molecular identifiers were thrown out. MiTCR, set to a Q25 quality threshold and the strictest error-elimination algorithm, was used for CDR3 identification, clonotype clustering and error correction. A nonparametric unseen species model with Euler transformation was used to estimate lower-bound total TCR beta diversity. TCRdb applied fastp at Q25 and MiXCR to the public reads, then kept only in-frame beta chains. Every CDR3 protein is listed once, alongside the most common genes and DNA of its rows. The V and J calls here are based on TCRdb, not the publication. This sample comprises 760,000 or so distinct CDR3 sequences, 20% to 25% of them detected only once. Clones ranked in the top ten supply 9.4% of the sample.

The data belong to a study of blood T cells in healthy people across ages (dated by TCRdb to about 2015). With respect to the entire study: In model experiments, template switching captured about one uniquely barcoded TCR beta cDNA molecule for every two T cells. Using the same blood draw, the study looked at two additional independent replicas of 1 million unique cDNA reads for two donors, one aged 18 to 29 and the other aged 80 or older. To track age-related changes in TCR beta repertoire diversity, the study relied on deep sequencing normalized with unique cDNA molecular identifiers. The donors were split into four age groups: young (average around 17 years), middle-aged (39), aged (roughly 68) and long-lived (under 85). The investigation overall reported the following: Donor CMV infection status was unknown, potentially confounding age-related changes in expanded clonotypes. There was a strong correlation between observed TCR beta diversity and the percentage of naive T cells measured by flow cytometry. Since profiling was done on bulk unsorted PBMCs, naive and antigen-experienced compartments could not be conclusively compared. Compared with the aged group, the long-lived group had more naive CD4+ T cells, fewer expanded clones and increased TCR diversity, a pattern suggesting age selection. As age increased, observed TCR beta diversity per million T cells dropped in a roughly linear way, and a significant reduction was already evident by age about 40. Estimates of total diversity from one million sequenced T cells were regarded as lower bounds and underestimates.

This sample also appeared in a second study, on T cells of mothers and their children. Looking at the second paper: The donors were nine systemically healthy Caucasian individuals, made up of three mothers and their six children. cDNA synthesis consumed the entire amount of extracted RNA, loaded at around 1.4 ug RNA in each 15 ul reaction. Sample barcodes and 2-4 random nucleotides were added via the M1S primer in the second PCR. Over 9.5 million TCR beta CDR3 reads were obtained for each mother, and approximately 2.9 million reads were obtained for each child. In both related and unrelated pairs, thymic selection shapes the output of TCR recombination in a similar way, with inherited differences having only a minor effect. Normalized repertoire overlap in related mother-child pairs was always slightly higher than in unrelated mother-child pairs, but the difference was never significant. No persistent microchimeric T cell clones were detected, at a sensitivity of roughly 100 clones per million clonotypes. In the study, deep NGS was used to compare the TCR beta repertoires of mothers and children, and features distinguishing related mother-child pairs from unrelated individuals were sought. The mean age was roughly 44 +/- 4 years for the mothers and about 12 +/- 4 years for the children. After adapter ligation was performed with NEBNext reagents, the libraries were sequenced on an Illumina HiSeq 2000 with 100+100 nt paired-end reads. To avoid cross-contamination, the mother libraries and the child libraries were prepared a month apart and sequenced in separate runs. For each donor, between roughly 450,000 and 2,300,000 distinct TCR beta clonotypes were identified. Naive TCR beta clonotypes were estimated from low-frequency clonotypes matched to each donor's FACS-determined naive share, without sorting.

The sequence joins TRBV20-1 to TRBJ2-5; 7 junctional bases match TRBD1. The closer fit of TRBJ2-1 to the DNA end suggests the J call may be wrong. The sequence derives from a boy between 10 and 17 years old in good health. Input material: blood. The encoded CDR3 is CSATSFDRETPQQQFF. The nucleotide sequence is TGCAGTGCTACTTCATTCGACAGGGAGACACCGCAGCAGCAGTTCTTC.